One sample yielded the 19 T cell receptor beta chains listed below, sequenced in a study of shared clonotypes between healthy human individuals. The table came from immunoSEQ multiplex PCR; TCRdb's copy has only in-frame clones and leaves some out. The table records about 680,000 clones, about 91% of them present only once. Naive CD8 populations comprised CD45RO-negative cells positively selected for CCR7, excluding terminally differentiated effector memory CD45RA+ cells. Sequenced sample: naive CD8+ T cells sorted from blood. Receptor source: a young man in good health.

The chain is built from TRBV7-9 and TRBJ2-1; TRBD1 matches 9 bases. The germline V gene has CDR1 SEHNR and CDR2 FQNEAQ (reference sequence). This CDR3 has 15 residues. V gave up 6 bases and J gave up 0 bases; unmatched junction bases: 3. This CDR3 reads CASRLGQGSYNEQFF. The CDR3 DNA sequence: TGTGCCAGCAGACTGGGACAGGGCTCCTACAATGAGCAGTTCTTC.

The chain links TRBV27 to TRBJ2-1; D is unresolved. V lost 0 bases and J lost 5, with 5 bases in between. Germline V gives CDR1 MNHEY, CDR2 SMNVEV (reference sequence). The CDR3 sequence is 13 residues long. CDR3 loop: CASSLSANNEQFF. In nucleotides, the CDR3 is TGTGCCAGCAGTTTATCCGCCAACAATGAGCAGTTCTTC.

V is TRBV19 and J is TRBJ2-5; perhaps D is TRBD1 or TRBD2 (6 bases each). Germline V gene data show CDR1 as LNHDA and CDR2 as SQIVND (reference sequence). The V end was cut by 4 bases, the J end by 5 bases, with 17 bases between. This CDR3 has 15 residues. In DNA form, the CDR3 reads TGTGCCAGTAGTAAATCGACGGGGGCGGTGGAGACCCAGTACTTC. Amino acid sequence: CASSKSTGAVETQYF.

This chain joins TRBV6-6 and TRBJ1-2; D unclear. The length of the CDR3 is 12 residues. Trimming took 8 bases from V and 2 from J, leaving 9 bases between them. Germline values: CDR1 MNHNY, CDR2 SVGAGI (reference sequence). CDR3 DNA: TGTGCCAGCCACGACGGGAACTATGGCTACACCTTC. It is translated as CASHDGNYGYTF.

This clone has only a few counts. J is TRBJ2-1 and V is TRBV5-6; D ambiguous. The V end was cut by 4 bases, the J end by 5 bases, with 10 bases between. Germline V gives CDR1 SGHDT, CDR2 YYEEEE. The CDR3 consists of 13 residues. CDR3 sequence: CASSGEWNNEQFF. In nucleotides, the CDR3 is TGTGCCAGCAGCGGAGAATGGAACAATGAGCAGTTCTTC.

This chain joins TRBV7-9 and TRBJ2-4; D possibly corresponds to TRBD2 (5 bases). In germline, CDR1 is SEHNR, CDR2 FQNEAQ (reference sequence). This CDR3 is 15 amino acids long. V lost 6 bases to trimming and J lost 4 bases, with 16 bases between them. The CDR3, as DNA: TGTGCCAGCAGTTCGAAGGAGGACCCGAAAAACATTCAGTACTTC. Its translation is CASSSKEDPKNIQYF.

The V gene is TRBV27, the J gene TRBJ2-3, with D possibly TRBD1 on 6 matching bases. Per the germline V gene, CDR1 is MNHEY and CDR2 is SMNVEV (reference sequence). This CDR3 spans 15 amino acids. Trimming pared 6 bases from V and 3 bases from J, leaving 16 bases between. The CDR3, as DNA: TGTGCCAGCAGACCGTTACAGGGTGAGACAGATACGCAGTATTTT. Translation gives CASRPLQGETDTQYF.

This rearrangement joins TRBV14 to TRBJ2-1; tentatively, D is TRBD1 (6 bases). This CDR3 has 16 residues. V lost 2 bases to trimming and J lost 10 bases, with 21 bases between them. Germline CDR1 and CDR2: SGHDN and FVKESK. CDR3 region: CASSQYQGMRPGEQFF. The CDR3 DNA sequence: TGTGCCAGCAGCCAATACCAGGGGATGCGGCCGGGCGAGCAGTTCTTC.

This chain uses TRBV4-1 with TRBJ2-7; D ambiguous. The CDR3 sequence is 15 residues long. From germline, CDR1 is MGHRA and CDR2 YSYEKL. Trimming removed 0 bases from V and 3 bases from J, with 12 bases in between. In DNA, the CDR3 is TGCGCCAGCAGCCAAGACAGCAATAATTTCTACGAGCAGTACTTC. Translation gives CASSQDSNNFYEQYF.

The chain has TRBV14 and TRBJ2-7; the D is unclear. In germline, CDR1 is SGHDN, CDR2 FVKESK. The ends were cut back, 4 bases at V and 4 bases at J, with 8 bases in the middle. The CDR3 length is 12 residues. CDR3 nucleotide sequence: TGTGCCAGCAGCCTAACAGCATACGAGCAGTACTTC. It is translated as CASSLTAYEQYF.

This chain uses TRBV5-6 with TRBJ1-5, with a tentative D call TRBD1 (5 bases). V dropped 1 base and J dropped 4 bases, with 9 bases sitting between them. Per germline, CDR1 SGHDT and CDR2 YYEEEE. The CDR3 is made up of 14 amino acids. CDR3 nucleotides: TGTGCCAGCAGCTTGTTGGCAGGGAATCAGCCCCAGCATTTT. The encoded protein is CASSLLAGNQPQHF.

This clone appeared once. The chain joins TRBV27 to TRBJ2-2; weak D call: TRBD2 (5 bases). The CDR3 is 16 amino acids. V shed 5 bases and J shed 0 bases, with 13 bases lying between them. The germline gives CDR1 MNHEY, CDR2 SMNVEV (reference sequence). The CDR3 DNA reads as TGTGCCAGCAGTCAAACCCTTAGCGCGAACACCGGGGAGCTGTTTTTT. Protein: CASSQTLSANTGELFF.

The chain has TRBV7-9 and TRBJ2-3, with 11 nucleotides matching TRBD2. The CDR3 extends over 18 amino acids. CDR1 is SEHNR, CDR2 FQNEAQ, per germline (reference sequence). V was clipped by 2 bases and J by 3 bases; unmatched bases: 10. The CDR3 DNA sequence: TGTGCCAGCAGCTTAAGTGGACTAGCGGGTAAAAGTACAGATACGCAGTATTTT. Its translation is CASSLSGLAGKSTDTQYF.

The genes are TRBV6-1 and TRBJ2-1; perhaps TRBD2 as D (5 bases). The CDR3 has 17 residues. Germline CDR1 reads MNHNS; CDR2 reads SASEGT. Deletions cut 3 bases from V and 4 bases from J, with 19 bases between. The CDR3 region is CASSDRDASTVYNEQFF. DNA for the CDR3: TGTGCCAGCAGTGACCGGGATGCTTCCACGGTATACAATGAGCAGTTCTTC.

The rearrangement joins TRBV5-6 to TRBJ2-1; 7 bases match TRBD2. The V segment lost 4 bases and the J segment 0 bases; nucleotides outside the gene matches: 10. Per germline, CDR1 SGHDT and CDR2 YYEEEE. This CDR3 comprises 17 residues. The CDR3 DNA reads TGTGCCAGCAGCCCAGCGGGGCCAACGAGCTCCTACAATGAGCAGTTCTTC. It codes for CASSPAGPTSSYNEQFF.

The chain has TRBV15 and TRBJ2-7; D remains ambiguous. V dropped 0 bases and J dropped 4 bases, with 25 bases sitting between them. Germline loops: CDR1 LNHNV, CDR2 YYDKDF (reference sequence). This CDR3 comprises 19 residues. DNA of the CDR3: TGTGCCACCAGCAGAGATCGAGACTTGGGGTCTTCCCCTCCTTACGAGCAGTACTTC. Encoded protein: CATSRDRDLGSSPPYEQYF. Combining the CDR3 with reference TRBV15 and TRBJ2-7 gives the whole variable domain DAMVIQNPRYQVTQFGKPVTLSCSQTLNHNVMYWYQQKSSQAPKLLFHYYDKDFNNEADTPDNFQSRRPNTSFCFLDIRSPGLGDTAMYLCATSRDRDLGSSPPYEQYFGPGTRLTVT.

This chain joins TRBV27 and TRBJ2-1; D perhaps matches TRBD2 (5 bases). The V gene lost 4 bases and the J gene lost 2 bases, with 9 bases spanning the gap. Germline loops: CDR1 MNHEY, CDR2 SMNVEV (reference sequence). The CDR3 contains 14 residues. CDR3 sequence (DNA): TGTGCCAGCAGTTCCGAGGGCCCCTACAATGAGCAGTTCTTC. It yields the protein CASSSEGPYNEQFF.

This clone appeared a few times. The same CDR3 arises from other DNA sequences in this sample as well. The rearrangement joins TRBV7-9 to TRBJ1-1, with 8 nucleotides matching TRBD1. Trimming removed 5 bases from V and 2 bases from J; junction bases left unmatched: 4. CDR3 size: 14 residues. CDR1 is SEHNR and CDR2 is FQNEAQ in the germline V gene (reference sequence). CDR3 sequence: CASSLGQGNTEAFF. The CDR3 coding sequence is TGTGCCAGCAGCCTTGGACAGGGAAACACTGAAGCTTTCTTT.

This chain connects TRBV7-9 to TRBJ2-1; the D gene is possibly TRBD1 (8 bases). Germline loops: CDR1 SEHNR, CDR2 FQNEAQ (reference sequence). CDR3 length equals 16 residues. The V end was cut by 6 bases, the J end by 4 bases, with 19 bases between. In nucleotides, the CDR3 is TGTGCCAGCAGTTCAAGCGGGACAGGCCGATACAATGAGCAGTTCTTC. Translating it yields CASSSSGTGRYNEQFF.